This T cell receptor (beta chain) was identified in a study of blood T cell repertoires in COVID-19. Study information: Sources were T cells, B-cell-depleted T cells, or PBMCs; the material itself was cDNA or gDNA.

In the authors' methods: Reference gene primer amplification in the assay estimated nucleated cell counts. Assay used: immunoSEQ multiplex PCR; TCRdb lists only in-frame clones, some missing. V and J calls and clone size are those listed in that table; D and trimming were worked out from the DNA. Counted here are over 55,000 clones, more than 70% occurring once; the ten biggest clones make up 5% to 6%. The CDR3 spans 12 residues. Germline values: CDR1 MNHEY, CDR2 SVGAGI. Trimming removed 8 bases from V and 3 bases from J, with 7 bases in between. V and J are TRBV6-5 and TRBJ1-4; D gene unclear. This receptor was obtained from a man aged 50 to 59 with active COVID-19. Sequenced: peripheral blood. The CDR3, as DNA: TGTGCCAGCCGGGTCCCTAATGAAAAACTGTTTTTT. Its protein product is CASRVPNEKLFF.